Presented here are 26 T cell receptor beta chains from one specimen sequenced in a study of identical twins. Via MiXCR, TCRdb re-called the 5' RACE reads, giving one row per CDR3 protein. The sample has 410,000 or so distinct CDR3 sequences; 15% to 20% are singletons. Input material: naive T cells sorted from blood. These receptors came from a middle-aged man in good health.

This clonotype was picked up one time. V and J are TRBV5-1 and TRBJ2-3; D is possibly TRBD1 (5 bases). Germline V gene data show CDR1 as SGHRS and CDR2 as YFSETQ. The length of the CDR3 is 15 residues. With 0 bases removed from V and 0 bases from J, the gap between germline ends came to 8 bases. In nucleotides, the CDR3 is TGCGCCAGCAGCTTGGAGGGGAAAAGCACAGATACGCAGTATTTT. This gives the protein CASSLEGKSTDTQYF.

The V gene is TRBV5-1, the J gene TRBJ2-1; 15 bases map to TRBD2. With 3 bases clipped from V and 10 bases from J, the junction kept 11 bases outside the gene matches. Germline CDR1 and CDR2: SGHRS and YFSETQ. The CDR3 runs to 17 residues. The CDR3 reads CASSSTRTSGGATEQFF. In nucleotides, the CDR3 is TGCGCCAGCAGCTCAACCCGGACTAGCGGGGGGGCTACGGAGCAGTTCTTC.

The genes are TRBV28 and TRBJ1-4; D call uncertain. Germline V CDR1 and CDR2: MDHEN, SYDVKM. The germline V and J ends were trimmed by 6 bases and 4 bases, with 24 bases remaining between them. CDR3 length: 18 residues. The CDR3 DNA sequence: TGTGCCAGCAGCCCGAGTTTGGAGGTGAACCATCTTAATGAAAAACTGTTTTTT. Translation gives CASSPSLEVNHLNEKLFF.

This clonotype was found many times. The CDR3 bases are TGTGCCAGCAGTTCCAGGGCAGGGGTCTATGTGACCCAGTACTTC. It yields the protein CASSSRAGVYVTQYF. The chain combines TRBV27 with TRBJ2-5, with a possible D match to TRBD1 (6 bases). V shed 4 bases and J shed 7 bases, with 19 bases lying between them. Per the germline V gene, CDR1 is MNHEY and CDR2 is SMNVEV (reference sequence). This CDR3 spans 15 amino acids.

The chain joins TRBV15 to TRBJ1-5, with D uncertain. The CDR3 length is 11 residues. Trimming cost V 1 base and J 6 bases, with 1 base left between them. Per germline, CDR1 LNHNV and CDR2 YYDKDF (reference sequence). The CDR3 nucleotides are TGTGCCACCAGCAGAGCTCAGCCCCAGCATTTT. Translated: CATSRAQPQHF.

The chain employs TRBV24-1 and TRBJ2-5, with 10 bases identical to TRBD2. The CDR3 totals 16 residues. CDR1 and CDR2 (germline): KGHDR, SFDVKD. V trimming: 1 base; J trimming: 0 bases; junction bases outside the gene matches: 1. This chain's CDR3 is CATSDFTSGDQETQYF. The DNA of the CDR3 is TGTGCCACCAGTGATTTCACTAGCGGGGACCAAGAGACCCAGTACTTC.

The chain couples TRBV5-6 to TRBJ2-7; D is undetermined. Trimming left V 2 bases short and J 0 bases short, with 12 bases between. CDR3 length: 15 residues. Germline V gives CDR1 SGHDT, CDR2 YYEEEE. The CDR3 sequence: CASSFGGRSSYEQYF. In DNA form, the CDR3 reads TGTGCCAGCAGCTTCGGCGGCCGAAGCTCCTACGAGCAGTACTTC.

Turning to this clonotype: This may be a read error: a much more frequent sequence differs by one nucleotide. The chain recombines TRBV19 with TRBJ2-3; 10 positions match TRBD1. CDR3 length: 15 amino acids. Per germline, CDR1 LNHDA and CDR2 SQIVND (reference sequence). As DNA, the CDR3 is TGTGCCAATAGTACGACGGGACAGGGGACAGATACGCAGTATTTT. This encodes CANSTTGQGTDTQYF.

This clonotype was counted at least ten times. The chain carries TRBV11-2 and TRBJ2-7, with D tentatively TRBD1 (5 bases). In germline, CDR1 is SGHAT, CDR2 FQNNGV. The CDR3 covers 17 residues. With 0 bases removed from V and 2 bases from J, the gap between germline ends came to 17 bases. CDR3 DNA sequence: TGTGCCAGCAGCTTAGACGTTGACAGTTTTTTAGCCTACGAGCAGTACTTC. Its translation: CASSLDVDSFLAYEQYF.

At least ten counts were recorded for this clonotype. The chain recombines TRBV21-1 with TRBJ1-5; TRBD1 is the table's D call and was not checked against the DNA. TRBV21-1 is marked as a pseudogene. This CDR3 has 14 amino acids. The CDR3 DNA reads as TGTGCCAGCATCATGGGGACAGGGGGCCAGCCCCAGCATTTT. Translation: CASIMGTGGQPQHF.

The CDR3 DNA reads as TGCAGCGTTGCTGTGGGGGCCGGCACTGAAGCTTTCTTT. It translates to CSVAVGAGTEAFF. The V and J genes are TRBV29-1 and TRBJ1-1, with D maybe TRBD1 (6 bases). Germline V gene sequence: CDR1 SQVTM, CDR2 ANQGSEA. V dropped 4 bases and J dropped 4 bases, with 13 bases sitting between them. CDR3 size: 13 residues.

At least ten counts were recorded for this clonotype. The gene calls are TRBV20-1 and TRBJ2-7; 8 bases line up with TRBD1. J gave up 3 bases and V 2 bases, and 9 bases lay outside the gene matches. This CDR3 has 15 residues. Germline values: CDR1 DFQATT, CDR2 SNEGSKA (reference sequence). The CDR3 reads CSARPPTGVFYEQYF. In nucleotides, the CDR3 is TGCAGTGCTAGACCCCCGACAGGGGTGTTCTACGAGCAGTACTTC.

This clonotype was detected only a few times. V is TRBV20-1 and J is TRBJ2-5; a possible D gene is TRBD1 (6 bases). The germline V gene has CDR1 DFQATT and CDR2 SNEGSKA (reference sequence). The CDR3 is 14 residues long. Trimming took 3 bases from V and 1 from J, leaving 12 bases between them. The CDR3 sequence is CSASGRDIQETQYF. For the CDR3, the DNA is TGCAGTGCTAGCGGCCGGGACATCCAAGAGACCCAGTACTTC.

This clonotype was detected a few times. Here the CDR3 reads CASSLTLRDSQETQYF. The CDR3 nucleotides read TGTGCCAGCAGCCTCACACTCCGGGACAGCCAAGAGACCCAGTACTTC. The chain uses TRBV4-2 and TRBJ2-5; TRBD1 aligns across 7 bases. CDR3 length: 16 amino acids. Germline CDR1 LGHNA, CDR2 YNFKEQ. The trim removed 4 bases at V and 1 base at J, leaving 9 bases unmatched.

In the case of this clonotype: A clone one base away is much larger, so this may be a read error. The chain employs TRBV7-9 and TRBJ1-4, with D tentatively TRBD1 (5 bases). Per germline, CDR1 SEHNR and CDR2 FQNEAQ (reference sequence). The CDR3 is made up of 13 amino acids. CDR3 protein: CVSSLVLQGEVFF. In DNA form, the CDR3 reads TGTGTCAGCAGCTTAGTGCTCCAGGGAGAAGTGTTTTTT.

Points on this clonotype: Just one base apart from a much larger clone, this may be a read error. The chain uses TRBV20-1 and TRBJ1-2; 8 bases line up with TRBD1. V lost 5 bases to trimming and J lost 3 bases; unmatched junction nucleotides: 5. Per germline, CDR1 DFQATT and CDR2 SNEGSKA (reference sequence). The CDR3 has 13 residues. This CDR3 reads CSAWDRTHYGYTF. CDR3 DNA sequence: TGCAGTGCTTGGGACAGGACACACTATGGCTACACCTTC.

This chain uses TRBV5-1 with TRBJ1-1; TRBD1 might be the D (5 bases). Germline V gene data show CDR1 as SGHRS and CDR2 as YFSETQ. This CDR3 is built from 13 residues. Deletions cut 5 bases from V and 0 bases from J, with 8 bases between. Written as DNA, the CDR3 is TGCGCCAGCAGGGGGCCGATGAACACTGAAGCTTTCTTT. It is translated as CASRGPMNTEAFF.

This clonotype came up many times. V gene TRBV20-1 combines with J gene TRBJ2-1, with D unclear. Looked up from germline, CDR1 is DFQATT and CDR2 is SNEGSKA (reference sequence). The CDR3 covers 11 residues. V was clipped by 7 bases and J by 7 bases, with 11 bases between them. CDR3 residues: CSDYIKNEQFF. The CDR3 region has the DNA TGCAGTGACTATATTAAAAATGAGCAGTTCTTC.

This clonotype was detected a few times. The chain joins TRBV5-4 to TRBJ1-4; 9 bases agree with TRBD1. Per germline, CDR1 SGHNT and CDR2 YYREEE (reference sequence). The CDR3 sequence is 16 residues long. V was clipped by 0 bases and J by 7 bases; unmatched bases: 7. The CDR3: CASSLDGQGRGEKLFF. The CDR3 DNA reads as TGTGCCAGCAGCTTGGACGGACAGGGGAGAGGTGAAAAACTGTTTTTT.

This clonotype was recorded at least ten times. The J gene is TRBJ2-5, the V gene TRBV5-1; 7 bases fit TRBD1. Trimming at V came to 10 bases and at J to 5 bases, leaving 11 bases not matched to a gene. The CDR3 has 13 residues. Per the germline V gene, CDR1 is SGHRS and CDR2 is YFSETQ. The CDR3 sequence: CAGRQGVDETQYF. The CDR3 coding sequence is TGCGCCGGGCGACAGGGAGTCGACGAGACCCAGTACTTC.

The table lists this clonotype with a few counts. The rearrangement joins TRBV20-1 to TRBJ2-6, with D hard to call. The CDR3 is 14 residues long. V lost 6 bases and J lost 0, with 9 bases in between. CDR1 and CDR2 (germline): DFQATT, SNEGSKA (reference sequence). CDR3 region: CSAIRISGANVLTF. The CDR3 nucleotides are TGCAGTGCAATTCGGATCTCTGGGGCCAACGTCCTGACTTTC.

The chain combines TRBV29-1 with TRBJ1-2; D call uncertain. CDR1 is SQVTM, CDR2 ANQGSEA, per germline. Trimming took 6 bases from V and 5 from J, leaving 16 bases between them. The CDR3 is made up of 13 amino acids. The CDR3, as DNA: TGCAGCGTAACTGGGCGGTCCAGTTATGGCTACACCTTC. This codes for CSVTGRSSYGYTF.

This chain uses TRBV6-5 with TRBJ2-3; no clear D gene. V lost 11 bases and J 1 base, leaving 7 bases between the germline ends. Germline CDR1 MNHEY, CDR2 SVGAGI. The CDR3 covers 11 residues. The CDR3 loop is CARWGTDTQYF. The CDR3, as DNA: TGTGCCCGCTGGGGCACAGATACGCAGTATTTT.

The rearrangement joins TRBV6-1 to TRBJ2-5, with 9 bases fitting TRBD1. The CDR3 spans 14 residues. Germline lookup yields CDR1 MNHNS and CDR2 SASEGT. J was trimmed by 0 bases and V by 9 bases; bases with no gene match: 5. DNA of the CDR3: TGTGCCAGTAGAAACAGGGGGCACCAAGAGACCCAGTACTTC. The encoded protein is CASRNRGHQETQYF.

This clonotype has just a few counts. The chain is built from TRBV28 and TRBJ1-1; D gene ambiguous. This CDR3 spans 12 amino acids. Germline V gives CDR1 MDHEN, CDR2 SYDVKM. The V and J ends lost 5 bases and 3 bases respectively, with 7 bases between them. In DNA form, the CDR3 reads TGTGCCAGCAGTGTCACGTACACTGAAGCTTTCTTT. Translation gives CASSVTYTEAFF.

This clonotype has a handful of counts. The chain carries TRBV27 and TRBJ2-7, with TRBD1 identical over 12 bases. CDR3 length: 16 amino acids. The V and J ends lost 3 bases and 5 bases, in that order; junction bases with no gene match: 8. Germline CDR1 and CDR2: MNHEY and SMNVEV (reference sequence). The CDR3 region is CASSFATGTGGHEQYF. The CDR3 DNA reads TGTGCCAGCAGTTTCGCTACCGGGACAGGGGGCCACGAGCAGTACTTC.